This TCR beta chain emerged from a study of CD8+ T cells in alopecia areata. The study's findings and limits: TCRs were shared less clearly across patients than in mice, possibly for HLA-related reasons. Sequenced scalp T cells also include alphabeta T cells resident in normal skin. Lesional tissue from the scalp (especially in alopecia totalis/universalis) showed higher clonality than normal scalp.

Comment on this clone: Its antigen is currently unknown.

Following extraction, RNA underwent reverse transcription to cDNA, which served as the sequencing template. The repertoire was sequenced with immunoSEQ multiplex PCR; TCRdb's copy has only in-frame clones and lacks some. The sample has around 140,000 clones; approximately 49% are singletons. Samples from alopecia areata patients were lesional scalp punch biopsies and peripheral blood. This TCR came from a human donor with alopecia areata. The specimen comprised CD8+ T cells sorted from blood, sampled at week 0.

The CDR3 DNA is TGTGCCAGCATCCTAACGACACAAGGGCGTATATCTGGTGAAAAACTGTTTTTT. It translates to CASILTTQGRISGEKLFF. This rearrangement joins TRBV6-4 to TRBJ1-4; D is undetermined. The length of the CDR3 is 18 residues. Trimming took off 7 bases at V and 7 bases at J, with 28 bases between the two ends. The germline gives CDR1 MRHNA, CDR2 SNTAGT.